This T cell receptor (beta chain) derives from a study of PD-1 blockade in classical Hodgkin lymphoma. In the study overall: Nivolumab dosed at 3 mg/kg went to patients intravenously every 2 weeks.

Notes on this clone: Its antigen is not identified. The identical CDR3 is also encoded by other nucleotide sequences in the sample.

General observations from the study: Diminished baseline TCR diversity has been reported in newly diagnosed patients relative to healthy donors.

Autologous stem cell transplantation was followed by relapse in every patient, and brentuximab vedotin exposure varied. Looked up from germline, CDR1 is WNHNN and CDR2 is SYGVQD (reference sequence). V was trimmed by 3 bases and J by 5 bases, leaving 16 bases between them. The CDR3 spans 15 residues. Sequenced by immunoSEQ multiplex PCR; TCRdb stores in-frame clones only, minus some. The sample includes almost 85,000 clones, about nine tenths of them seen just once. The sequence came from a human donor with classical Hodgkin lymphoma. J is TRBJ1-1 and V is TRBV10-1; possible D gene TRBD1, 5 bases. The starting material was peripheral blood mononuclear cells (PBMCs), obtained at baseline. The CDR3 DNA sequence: TGCGCCAGCAGTGAAGGTAGGGGCCTTTGGACTGAAGCTTTCTTT. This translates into CASSEGRGLWTEAFF.